This T cell receptor beta chain was documented in a study of blood T cell repertoires in COVID-19. Study-wide context: PBMCs, B-cell-depleted T cells, or T cells provided the cDNA or gDNA that made up the material.

Trimming removed 5 bases from V and 4 bases from J, with 9 bases in between. Looked up from germline, CDR1 is MDHEN and CDR2 is SYDVKM. This CDR3 comprises 13 residues. As to this clone: Other nucleotide sequences in the sample specify the same CDR3.

As processed by the authors: Reference gene primer amplification gave nucleated cell count estimates. Some clones are missing from TCRdb's copy, which holds only in-frame ones; the method was immunoSEQ multiplex PCR. V and J calls and clone size are those listed in that table; D and trimming were worked out from the DNA. The sample carries roughly 66,000 clones, 91% recorded once. The source material was peripheral blood. This receptor was obtained from a human donor in a cohort sampled during active COVID-19. The chain couples TRBV28 to TRBJ1-5, with D maybe TRBD1 (5 bases). CDR3 bases: TGTGCCAGCAGTCTGAACAGGAATCAGCCCCAGCATTTT. Translating gives CASSLNRNQPQHF.